Listed below are T cell receptor beta chains from one sample, sequenced in a study of T-cell reconstitution after alpha-beta-depleted transplantation in children. TCRdb used MiXCR to reprocess the PCR reads, holding one entry per CDR3 protein. The table lists 500,000 to 600,000 distinct CDR3 sequences, less than 35% of them singletons. Sequencing was performed on PBMCs from the stem cell graft donor, taken from the stem cell graft. The receptor set was obtained from a human donor who donated a stem cell graft to a child with aplastic anemia. Both conserved end residues are part of each CDR3. The order of the fields is D gene, V gene, J gene, clone size, CDR3 protein. A D gene is named only where the DNA matches it firmly. Clone size appears in some rows only: once, few, many, or a class for an expanded clone.

d_gene: NA
v_gene: TRBV11-2
j_gene: TRBJ2-3
abundance: NA
CDR3aa: CASSLGGYLAWTTDTQYF

d_gene: NA
v_gene: TRBV7-2
j_gene: TRBJ1-1
abundance: NA
CDR3aa: CASTPYGSTEAFF

d_gene: NA
v_gene: TRBV5-1
j_gene: TRBJ2-2
abundance: NA
CDR3aa: CASSFLTVGTYNTGELFF

d_gene: NA
v_gene: TRBV29-1
j_gene: TRBJ1-1
abundance: NA
CDR3aa: CSVRPSGAEAFF

d_gene: NA
v_gene: TRBV5-6
j_gene: TRBJ1-3
abundance: NA
CDR3aa: CASSLAIGSGNTIYF

d_gene: NA
v_gene: TRBV12-3/TRBV12-4
j_gene: TRBJ2-3
abundance: NA
CDR3aa: CASSRGQTDTQYF

d_gene: NA
v_gene: TRBV4-2
j_gene: TRBJ2-1
abundance: NA
CDR3aa: CASSQGGFDNEQFF

d_gene: NA
v_gene: TRBV10-3
j_gene: TRBJ1-1
abundance: few
CDR3aa: CAISAARTEAFF

d_gene: TRBD1
v_gene: TRBV29-1
j_gene: TRBJ2-3
abundance: NA
CDR3aa: CSVVGGERTGDTDTQYF

d_gene: NA
v_gene: TRBV7-9
j_gene: TRBJ1-1
abundance: NA
CDR3aa: CASILTQGSSNTEAFF

d_gene: NA
v_gene: TRBV12-3/TRBV12-4
j_gene: TRBJ2-7
abundance: NA
CDR3aa: CASSNRNNYEQYF

d_gene: TRBD2
v_gene: TRBV11-3
j_gene: TRBJ2-1
abundance: NA
CDR3aa: CASSPSPGGLHEQFF

d_gene: NA
v_gene: TRBV5-1
j_gene: TRBJ2-7
abundance: few
CDR3aa: CASSLDGNYEQYF

d_gene: NA
v_gene: TRBV20-1
j_gene: TRBJ1-4
abundance: NA
CDR3aa: CSAAGDPNEKLFF

d_gene: NA
v_gene: TRBV5-1
j_gene: TRBJ2-7
abundance: NA
CDR3aa: CASRGQGLVTYEQYF

d_gene: TRBD1
v_gene: TRBV5-1
j_gene: TRBJ2-4
abundance: few
CDR3aa: CASSLDRGVAKNIQYF

d_gene: NA
v_gene: TRBV29-1
j_gene: TRBJ2-2
abundance: NA
CDR3aa: CTAQNTGELFF

d_gene: NA
v_gene: TRBV12-5
j_gene: TRBJ1-3
abundance: few
CDR3aa: CASGLERDKTTKTSSGNTIYF

d_gene: NA
v_gene: TRBV4-3
j_gene: TRBJ1-4
abundance: few
CDR3aa: CASSQDTATNEKLFF

d_gene: NA
v_gene: TRBV6-1
j_gene: TRBJ2-7
abundance: few
CDR3aa: CASAYTNGAYEQYF

d_gene: TRBD2
v_gene: TRBV12-3/TRBV12-4
j_gene: TRBJ2-1
abundance: NA
CDR3aa: CASSFTVRGDEQFF

d_gene: TRBD1
v_gene: TRBV7-2
j_gene: TRBJ2-4
abundance: NA
CDR3aa: CASSADRGRPYF

d_gene: NA
v_gene: TRBV11-2
j_gene: TRBJ1-1
abundance: few
CDR3aa: CASSSRGGGRGTEAFF

d_gene: TRBD1
v_gene: TRBV12-3/TRBV12-4
j_gene: TRBJ2-7
abundance: few
CDR3aa: CASSRGQGVSYEQYF

d_gene: NA
v_gene: TRBV12-3/TRBV12-4
j_gene: TRBJ2-5
abundance: few
CDR3aa: CASRKLQETQYF

d_gene: NA
v_gene: TRBV29-1
j_gene: TRBJ2-3
abundance: NA
CDR3aa: CSVGRMAATLADTQYF

d_gene: NA
v_gene: TRBV7-9
j_gene: TRBJ2-1
abundance: few
CDR3aa: CASSRDTSYNEQFF

d_gene: NA
v_gene: TRBV12-3/TRBV12-4
j_gene: TRBJ1-2
abundance: NA
CDR3aa: CASRTGEAAYGYTF

d_gene: TRBD1
v_gene: TRBV11-2
j_gene: TRBJ1-5
abundance: few
CDR3aa: CASSLDLQGYNQPQHF

d_gene: NA
v_gene: TRBV5-6
j_gene: TRBJ1-6
abundance: NA
CDR3aa: CASSLGQGGISPLHF

d_gene: NA
v_gene: TRBV29-1
j_gene: TRBJ1-1
abundance: few
CDR3aa: CSVDVDTLMNTEAFF

d_gene: TRBD2
v_gene: TRBV6-1
j_gene: TRBJ2-1
abundance: few
CDR3aa: CASKPGLAGNEQFF

d_gene: NA
v_gene: TRBV6-1
j_gene: TRBJ2-5
abundance: NA
CDR3aa: CASSETLRGETQYF

d_gene: NA
v_gene: TRBV12-3/TRBV12-4
j_gene: TRBJ1-1
abundance: few
CDR3aa: CATQGQMNTEAFF

d_gene: TRBD1
v_gene: TRBV12-3/TRBV12-4
j_gene: TRBJ2-3
abundance: NA
CDR3aa: CASRLTGTGLTDTQYF

d_gene: NA
v_gene: TRBV7-2
j_gene: TRBJ1-1
abundance: NA
CDR3aa: CASTPEGSYTEAFF

d_gene: NA
v_gene: TRBV29-1
j_gene: TRBJ2-1
abundance: NA
CDR3aa: CSVGRYNEQFF

d_gene: TRBD1
v_gene: TRBV10-1
j_gene: TRBJ2-5
abundance: few
CDR3aa: CASSQDRGFEETQYF

d_gene: NA
v_gene: TRBV5-1
j_gene: TRBJ2-1
abundance: NA
CDR3aa: CASSLFGAYNEQFF

d_gene: TRBD1
v_gene: TRBV5-1
j_gene: TRBJ2-1
abundance: NA
CDR3aa: CASSLAGDRVHNEQFF

d_gene: TRBD2
v_gene: TRBV5-4
j_gene: TRBJ2-1
abundance: NA
CDR3aa: CASSFSSGRSSYNEQFF

d_gene: TRBD1
v_gene: TRBV6-6
j_gene: TRBJ1-4
abundance: NA
CDR3aa: CASRQGTAEKLFF

d_gene: NA
v_gene: TRBV6-1
j_gene: TRBJ2-2
abundance: NA
CDR3aa: CATHRTNTGELFF

d_gene: NA
v_gene: TRBV5-8
j_gene: TRBJ2-1
abundance: many
CDR3aa: CASSLGDGFGSYNEQFF

d_gene: TRBD1
v_gene: TRBV20-1
j_gene: TRBJ1-5
abundance: few
CDR3aa: CSALQGDGNQPQHF

d_gene: NA
v_gene: TRBV20-1
j_gene: TRBJ2-7
abundance: NA
CDR3aa: CSARDPARDRYEQYF

d_gene: NA
v_gene: TRBV7-2
j_gene: TRBJ2-1
abundance: NA
CDR3aa: CASSWTASLYNEQFF

d_gene: NA
v_gene: TRBV20-1
j_gene: TRBJ1-2
abundance: few
CDR3aa: CSARASPTDYGYTF